The 14 T cell receptor beta chains below were found in one sample sequenced in a study of cytomegalovirus exposure and HLA in healthy donors. PCR used 60 Vbeta primers and 13 Jbeta primers. Data came from immunoSEQ multiplex PCR; TCRdb stores just in-frame clones and leaves some out. The repertoire holds roughly 120,000 clones, with almost 85% as singletons. The material sequenced was PBMCs. The source of these receptors is a woman between 18 and 29 years old in good health and CMV-seronegative.

V is TRBV6-5 and J is TRBJ1-1, with a tentative D call TRBD1 (5 bases). In germline, CDR1 is MNHEY, CDR2 SVGAGI. The length of the CDR3 is 13 residues. With 5 bases removed from V and 5 bases from J, the gap between germline ends came to 12 bases. CDR3 DNA sequence: TGTGCCAGCAGTACTCGCGGGGGGACTGAAGCTTTCTTT. Protein sequence: CASSTRGGTEAFF.

This CDR3 is CASSRGTEAFF. The CDR3 DNA is TGTGCCAGCAGCCGGGGGACTGAAGCTTTCTTT. The chain carries TRBV7-8 and TRBJ1-1, with a weak D call TRBD1 (5 bases). The germline V gene has CDR1 SGHVS and CDR2 FQNEAQ. This CDR3 is 11 amino acids long. Between the trimmed V and J ends, which lost 5 bases and 5 bases, there was a span of 6 bases. Based on the CDR3 plus reference TRBV7-8 and TRBJ1-1, the full variable domain is GAGVSQSPRYKVAKRGQDVALRCDPISGHVSLFWYQQALGQGPEFLTYFQNEAQLDKSGLPSDRFFAERPEGSVSTLKIQRTQQEDSAVYLCASSRGTEAFFGQGTRLTVV.

The chain links TRBV15 to TRBJ1-5; 8 bases are shared with TRBD1. This CDR3 is 15 amino acids long. V lost 0 bases to trimming and J lost 6 bases; unmatched junction nucleotides: 4. Germline V gene sequence: CDR1 LNHNV, CDR2 YYDKDF (reference sequence). CDR3 loop: CATSRDRGHSQPQHF. The DNA of the CDR3 is TGTGCCACCAGCAGAGACAGGGGGCATAGTCAGCCCCAGCATTTT. The variable domain in full, with the rest retrieved from reference TRBV15 and TRBJ1-5, is DAMVIQNPRYQVTQFGKPVTLSCSQTLNHNVMYWYQQKSSQAPKLLFHYYDKDFNNEADTPDNFQSRRPNTSFCFLDIRSPGLGDTAMYLCATSRDRGHSQPQHFGDGTRLSIL.

The gene calls are TRBV15 and TRBJ2-1, with D possibly TRBD2 on 6 matching bases. The CDR3 runs 17 residues. Germline V gene data show CDR1 as LNHNV and CDR2 as YYDKDF (reference sequence). V lost 2 bases and J lost 4, with 18 bases in between. The CDR3 DNA is TGTGCCACCAGCAGAACCAGCTGGAGGGTGGATTACAATGAGCAGTTCTTC. It translates to CATSRTSWRVDYNEQFF.

The chain uses TRBV27 and TRBJ2-3; TRBD1 might be the D (6 bases). The V end was cut by 5 bases, the J end by 3 bases, with 12 bases between. The CDR3 runs to 14 residues. In germline, CDR1 is MNHEY, CDR2 SMNVEV (reference sequence). Here the CDR3 DNA reads TGTGCCAGCAGTACAGGGATTTGGACAGATACGCAGTATTTT. Protein sequence: CASSTGIWTDTQYF.

The chain's CDR3 is CASSLGGAGNTIYF. CDR3 nucleotides: TGTGCCAGCAGTTTAGGGGGCGCTGGAAACACCATATATTTT. The chain employs TRBV28 and TRBJ1-3; weak D call: TRBD1 (6 bases). The CDR3 has 14 amino acids. Germline assignment: CDR1 MDHEN and CDR2 SYDVKM. V dropped 2 bases and J dropped 2 bases, with 7 bases sitting between them.

This chain uses TRBV5-5 with TRBJ1-2, with 8 nucleotides matching TRBD1. There are 12 residues in the CDR3. V trimming: 2 bases; J trimming: 7 bases; junction bases outside the gene matches: 1. Germline V gene sequence: CDR1 SGHKS, CDR2 YYEKEE (reference sequence). The CDR3: CASSFDRGGYTF. DNA of the CDR3: TGTGCCAGCAGCTTCGACAGGGGTGGCTACACCTTC.

The chain combines TRBV23-1 with TRBJ2-4, with D possibly being TRBD2 (6 bases). TRBV23-1 is an open reading frame, and its role is uncertain. The V end lost 4 bases, the J end lost 8 bases, and 21 bases lay between the germline ends. This CDR3 comprises 16 residues. CDR3 protein: CASSPPLRPPSDIQYF. The DNA for the CDR3 is TGCGCCAGCAGTCCTCCCTTGAGGCCTCCTAGCGACATTCAGTACTTC.

The chain joins TRBV6-5 to TRBJ1-1; D is uncertain. This CDR3 is 15 amino acids long. Deletions cut 1 base from V and 1 base from J, with 10 bases between. Per the germline V gene, CDR1 is MNHEY and CDR2 is SVGAGI. CDR3 sequence (DNA): TGTGCCAGCAGTTACTGGGAGGGCAGGAACACTGAAGCTTTCTTT. Translated: CASSYWEGRNTEAFF.

V and J are TRBV6-1 and TRBJ2-7; 10 nucleotides align to TRBD2. In germline, CDR1 is MNHNS, CDR2 SASEGT. This CDR3 spans 19 amino acids. J lost 4 bases, V lost 3 bases, and 18 bases had no gene match. Here the CDR3 DNA reads TGTGCCAGCAGTGACGCCCGCGGCCAAGGACTAGCGGTAGTTTACGAGCAGTACTTC. Protein sequence: CASSDARGQGLAVVYEQYF.

This CDR3 is CASRKTQTTGDSGNTIYF. For the CDR3, the DNA is TGTGCCAGCAGAAAAACTCAAACGACAGGGGATTCTGGAAACACCATATATTTT. The chain couples TRBV27 to TRBJ1-3, with 8 nucleotides matching TRBD1. Germline CDR1 and CDR2: MNHEY and SMNVEV (reference sequence). The CDR3 runs 18 residues. J gave up 1 base and V 6 bases, and 14 bases lay outside the gene matches.

The chain joins TRBV4-1 to TRBJ1-1, with D possibly being TRBD1 (5 bases). CDR3 length: 16 residues. Germline assignment: CDR1 MGHRA and CDR2 YSYEKL. Trimming pared 4 bases from V and 4 bases from J, leaving 19 bases between. The CDR3 here is CASSRGFREAITEAFF. CDR3 in DNA: TGCGCCAGCAGCCGGGGGTTCAGGGAGGCGATCACTGAAGCTTTCTTT.

The chain couples TRBV13 to TRBJ2-1; 10 bases align to TRBD2. Germline trimming cut 6 bases from V and 5 bases from J; bases unmatched to any gene: 7. This CDR3 is 15 amino acids long. The germline V gene has CDR1 PRHDT and CDR2 FYEKMQ (reference sequence). Here the CDR3 DNA reads TGTGCCAGCAGTTCACTAGCGGGGATTGACAATGAGCAGTTCTTC. Amino acid sequence: CASSSLAGIDNEQFF.

This sequence joins TRBV10-3 and TRBJ1-5; 7 nucleotides align to TRBD1. CDR1 and CDR2 from the germline V gene are ENHRY and SYGVKD. This CDR3 is built from 16 residues. Trimming cost V 2 bases and J 0 bases; bases outside gene matches: 4. The CDR3 bases are TGTGCCATCAGTGAGCTCGGACAGGCTAGCAATCAGCCCCAGCATTTT. This sequence encodes CAISELGQASNQPQHF.